The entry that follows covers one T cell receptor (beta chain) sequence. Looked up from germline, CDR1 is SGHNT and CDR2 is YENEEA. The CDR3 sequence is 14 residues long. Trimming stripped 5 bases from V and 5 bases from J, with 16 bases between. This record comes from a study of blood T cells in healthy people across ages. For the second PCR, which ran for about 7 to 11 cycles, a sample-barcoded 5' primer and a J-beta primer mix were used. From each sample, at least 2.5 million paired-end reads containing CDR3 were obtained. TCRdb called the 5' RACE reads again in MiXCR, with one record for every CDR3 protein. In the table there are about 1.6 million distinct CDR3 sequences, around 35% of which are singletons. Samples each had at least 5.5 micrograms of total RNA extracted.

The receptor was isolated from a woman aged 25-40 years in good health. V usage is TRBV11-3 and J usage is TRBJ2-7, with D tentatively TRBD2 (5 bases). Specimen: blood. The CDR3 DNA follows: TGTGCCAGCAGCCCCCGGACTGGCCTGGACGAGCAGTACTTC. As protein: CASSPRTGLDEQYF.